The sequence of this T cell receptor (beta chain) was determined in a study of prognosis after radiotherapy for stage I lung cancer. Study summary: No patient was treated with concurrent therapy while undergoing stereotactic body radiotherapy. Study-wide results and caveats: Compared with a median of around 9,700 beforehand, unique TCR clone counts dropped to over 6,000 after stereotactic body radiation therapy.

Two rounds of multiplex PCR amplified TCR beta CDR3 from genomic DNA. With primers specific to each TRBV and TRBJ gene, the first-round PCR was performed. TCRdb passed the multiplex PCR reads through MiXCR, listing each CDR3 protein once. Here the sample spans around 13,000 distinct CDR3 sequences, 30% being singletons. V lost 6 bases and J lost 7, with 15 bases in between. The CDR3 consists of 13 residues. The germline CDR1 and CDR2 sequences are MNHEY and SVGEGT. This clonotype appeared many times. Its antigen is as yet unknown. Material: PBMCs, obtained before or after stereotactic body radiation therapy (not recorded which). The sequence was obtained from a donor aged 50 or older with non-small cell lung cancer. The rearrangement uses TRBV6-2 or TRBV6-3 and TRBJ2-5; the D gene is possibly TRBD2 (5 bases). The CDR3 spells CASRESRAVTQYF. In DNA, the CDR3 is TGTGCCAGCAGAGAGTCGAGAGCGGTGACCCAGTACTTC.